The 19 T cell receptor beta chains reported below all come from one sample, sequenced in a study of CD8 T cells in ankylosing spondylitis. One entry per CDR3 protein results from TCRdb running MiXCR on the 5' RACE reads. Of 150,000 to 200,000 distinct CDR3 sequences listed, more than 9% were seen once; the top ten hold about 27%. The material sequenced was blood, either unsorted or a sorted T cell fraction (not recorded which). These receptors all come from a male donor with ankylosing spondylitis or in good health (not recorded which).

This chain uses TRBV4-3 with TRBJ2-3, with TRBD2 identical over 8 bases. The CDR3 has 16 residues. V was pared by 2 bases and J by 4 bases, with 8 bases of the junction left unmatched. Germline V gene data show CDR1 as LGHNA and CDR2 as YSLEER. CDR3 amino acids: CASSQPGLVHPDTQYF. As DNA, the CDR3 is TGCGCCAGCAGCCAACCGGGACTAGTTCATCCAGATACGCAGTATTTT.

This clonotype was recorded at least ten times. V gene TRBV10-2 combines with J gene TRBJ2-1, with TRBD2 matching 9 bases. CDR1 and CDR2 from the germline V gene are WSHSY and SAAADI. This CDR3 contains 15 residues. The V gene end was trimmed by 5 bases and the J gene end by 4 bases; junction bases not matched to a gene: 6. The CDR3 nucleotides are TGCGCCAGCAGTCGGACTAGCGAGATTTACAATGAGCAGTTCTTC. This sequence encodes CASSRTSEIYNEQFF.

This clonotype was recorded many times. The CDR3 here is CASSLGGDLSSGYTF. CDR3 sequence (DNA): TGTGCCAGCAGCTTAGGAGGGGATTTGTCTTCGGGCTACACCTTC. V gene TRBV7-2 combines with J gene TRBJ1-2; weak D call: TRBD1 (5 bases). Between the trimmed V and J ends, which lost 1 base and 8 bases, there was a span of 17 bases. The CDR3 contains 15 residues. The germline V gene has CDR1 SGHTA and CDR2 FQGNSA.

The chain employs TRBV15 and TRBJ2-7; possibly TRBD1 or TRBD2 for D (5 bases each). CDR1 is LNHNV, CDR2 YYDKDF, per germline (reference sequence). This CDR3 has 15 residues. The germline V and J ends were trimmed by 0 bases and 2 bases, with 11 bases remaining between them. CDR3 nucleotide sequence: TGTGCCACCAGCAGAGATCTCGGGGACGCCTACGAGCAGTACTTC. It translates to CATSRDLGDAYEQYF.

To note about this clonotype: This could be a read error, since a much larger clone is one nucleotide away. The chain couples TRBV29-1 to TRBJ2-1; tentative D call: TRBD2 (6 bases). The CDR3 loop spans 12 amino acids. Germline values: CDR1 SQVTM, CDR2 ANQGSEA. Trimming took 4 bases from V and 6 from J, leaving 10 bases between them. CDR3 DNA: TGCAGCGTTGTGCGGGGTGCCAATGAGCAGTTCTTC. Its protein is CSVVRGANEQFF.

A note on this clonotype: A clone one base away is much larger, so this may be a read error. The chain has TRBV6-2 or TRBV6-3 and TRBJ2-3; D call uncertain. Trimming took off 8 bases at V and 0 bases at J, with 12 bases between the two ends. CDR3 length: 14 residues. The germline V gene has CDR1 MNHEY and CDR2 SVGEGT. For the CDR3, the DNA is TGTGCCAGCGGAGACGGACGGAGCACAGATACGCAGTATTTT. As protein: CASGDGRSTDTQYF.

This clonotype came up many times. The chain joins TRBV5-1 to TRBJ2-5, with unresolved D. From germline, CDR1 is SGHRS and CDR2 YFSETQ. V shed 0 bases and J shed 1 base, with 10 bases lying between them. This CDR3 region has 15 residues. This CDR3 reads CASSLDTGIQETQYF. CDR3 sequence (DNA): TGCGCCAGCAGCTTGGATACCGGTATCCAAGAGACCCAGTACTTC.

At least ten counts were recorded for this clonotype. The chain carries TRBV12-3 or TRBV12-4 and TRBJ1-1; D gene uncertain. Trimming removed 2 bases from V and 0 bases from J, with 7 bases in between. The CDR3 is 14 residues long. This CDR3 reads CASSLNSMNTEAFF. As DNA, the CDR3 is TGTGCCAGCAGTTTAAACAGTATGAACACTGAAGCTTTCTTT.

The rearrangement uses TRBV5-1 and TRBJ1-1; D gene uncertain. From germline, CDR1 is SGHRS and CDR2 YFSETQ. V was shortened by 1 base and J by 3 bases, with 7 bases between the two germline ends. The CDR3 extends over 13 amino acids. CDR3 protein: CASSLRDYTEAFF. CDR3 bases: TGCGCCAGCAGCTTGAGGGATTACACTGAAGCTTTCTTT. Based on the CDR3 plus reference TRBV5-1 and TRBJ1-1, the full variable domain is KAGVTQTPRYLIKTRGQQVTLSCSPISGHRSVSWYQQTPGQGLQFLFEYFSETQRNKGNFPGRFSGRQFSNSRSEMNVSTLELGDSALYLCASSLRDYTEAFFGQGTRLTVV.

The V and J genes are TRBV11-2 and TRBJ2-6, with D unresolved. The germline V gene has CDR1 SGHAT and CDR2 FQNNGV. This CDR3 comprises 12 residues. V was shortened by 10 bases and J by 4 bases, with 8 bases between the two germline ends. For the CDR3, the DNA is TGTGCCACTGGGGTCGGGGCCAACGTCCTGACTTTC. Residues: CATGVGANVLTF.

This clonotype was counted ten times or more. This chain connects TRBV12-3 or TRBV12-4 to TRBJ1-1, with TRBD1 identical over 10 bases. CDR3 length: 14 amino acids. V shed 4 bases and J 5 bases; nucleotides not matched to a gene: 4. The CDR3 loop is CASSSDRGRTEAFF. As DNA, the CDR3 is TGTGCCAGCAGTTCGGACAGGGGGAGAACTGAAGCTTTCTTT.

This clonotype was seen a handful of times. This chain uses TRBV11-3 with TRBJ2-3, with D maybe TRBD1 (5 bases). The CDR3 extends over 15 amino acids. Germline CDR1 SGHNT, CDR2 YENEEA. The ends were cut back, 5 bases at V and 1 base at J, with 13 bases in the middle. CDR3 in amino acids: CASSRQRQRTDTQYF. CDR3 coding DNA: TGTGCCAGCAGCCGACAGCGACAGCGCACAGATACGCAGTATTTT. Together with reference TRBV11-3 and TRBJ2-3, the CDR3 gives the full variable domain: EAGVVQSPRYKIIEKKQPVAFWCNPISGHNTLYWYLQNLGQGPELLIRYENEEAVDDSQLPKDRFSAERLKGVDSTLKIQPAELGDSAVYLCASSRQRQRTDTQYFGPGTRLTVL.

About this clonotype: This sequence may be a read error, since a much larger clone differs from it by one base. The V call is TRBV12-3 or TRBV12-4, the J call TRBJ2-5; D is unresolved. This CDR3 region has 14 residues. The V end lost 7 bases, the J end lost 4 bases, and 16 bases lay between the germline ends. CDR3 DNA sequence: TGTGCCAGCAATGCGACATGGACGGCAGAGACCCAGTACTTC. This gives the protein CASNATWTAETQYF.

The chain recombines TRBV7-2 with TRBJ2-1; D gene unclear. The CDR3 runs to 12 residues. CDR1 is SGHTA and CDR2 is FQGNSA in the germline V gene. V lost 11 bases and J 3 bases, leaving 11 bases between the germline ends. The DNA of the CDR3 is TGTGCCCTGCGGACCTACTACAATGAGCAGTTCTTC. This gives the protein CALRTYYNEQFF.

In this sample, this clonotype turned up many times. This chain uses TRBV29-1 with TRBJ1-1; D ambiguous. Germline-derived CDR1 and CDR2 are SQVTM and ANQGSEA. Trimming shortened V by 7 bases and J by 3 bases, and 15 bases separated the two germline ends. CDR3 length equals 13 residues. The DNA for the CDR3 is TGCAGCGCCCGCGGGAGGGTAGACACTGAAGCTTTCTTT. Amino acid sequence: CSARGRVDTEAFF. Based on the CDR3 plus reference TRBV29-1 and TRBJ1-1, the full variable domain is SAVISQKPSRDICQRGTSLTIQCQVDSQVTMMFWYRQQPGQSLTLIATANQGSEATYESGFVIDKFPISRPNLTFSTLTVSNMSPEDSSIYLCSARGRVDTEAFFGQGTRLTVV.

This clonotype was observed at least ten times. V and J are TRBV5-4 and TRBJ2-7, with D perhaps TRBD1 (5 bases). V lost 3 bases and J 2 bases, leaving 9 bases between the germline ends. Germline V CDR1 and CDR2: SGHNT, YYREEE (reference sequence). This CDR3 region has 13 residues. In DNA form, the CDR3 reads TGTGCCAGCAGCTATAAGGACACCTACGAGCAGTACTTC. Amino acids: CASSYKDTYEQYF.

Ten or more counts support this clonotype. The rearrangement links TRBV10-1 to TRBJ2-1, with TRBD2 identical over 9 bases. With 10 bases clipped from V and 6 bases from J, the junction kept 7 bases outside the gene matches. CDR1 WNHNN and CDR2 SYGVQD come from the germline V gene (reference sequence). CDR3 size: 13 residues. The CDR3 here is CATSGGRVNEQFF. The CDR3, as DNA: TGCGCCACCTCCGGCGGGAGGGTCAATGAGCAGTTCTTC.

This clonotype was seen only a few times. The chain couples TRBV20-1 to TRBJ1-2, with TRBD1 matching over 7 bases. From germline, CDR1 is DFQATT and CDR2 SNEGSKA (reference sequence). This CDR3 has 14 residues. Germline trimming cut 8 bases from V and 0 bases from J; bases unmatched to any gene: 9. Here the CDR3 reads CSHNQGQTNYGYTF. The CDR3 coding sequence is TGCAGTCATAACCAGGGACAGACTAACTATGGCTACACCTTC.

Many counts were recorded for this clonotype. The chain employs TRBV6-2 or TRBV6-3 and TRBJ1-2; no clear D gene. The CDR3 extends over 14 amino acids. Trimming removed 7 bases from V and 3 bases from J, with 15 bases in between. Germline lookup yields CDR1 MNHEY and CDR2 SVGEGT. CDR3 residues: CASTLASSDYGYTF. The CDR3, as DNA: TGTGCCAGCACCCTCGCAAGTAGCGACTATGGCTACACCTTC.